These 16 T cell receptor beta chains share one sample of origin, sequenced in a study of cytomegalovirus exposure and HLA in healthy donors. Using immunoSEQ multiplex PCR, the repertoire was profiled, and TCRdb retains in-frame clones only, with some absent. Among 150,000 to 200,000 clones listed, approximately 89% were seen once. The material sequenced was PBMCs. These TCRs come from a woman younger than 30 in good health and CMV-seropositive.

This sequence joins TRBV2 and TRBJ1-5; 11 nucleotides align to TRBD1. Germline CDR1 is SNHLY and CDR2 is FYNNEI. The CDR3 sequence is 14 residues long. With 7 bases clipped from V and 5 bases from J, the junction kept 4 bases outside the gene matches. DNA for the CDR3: TGTGCCAGCACGGGGACAGGGGGAGATCAGCCCCAGCATTTT. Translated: CASTGTGGDQPQHF.

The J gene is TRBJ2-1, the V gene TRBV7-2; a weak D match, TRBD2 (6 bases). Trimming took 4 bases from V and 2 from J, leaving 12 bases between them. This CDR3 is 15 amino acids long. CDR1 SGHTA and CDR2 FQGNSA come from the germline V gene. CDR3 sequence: CASSSGLPTYNEQFF. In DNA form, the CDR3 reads TGTGCCAGCAGCTCTGGACTACCCACCTACAATGAGCAGTTCTTC.

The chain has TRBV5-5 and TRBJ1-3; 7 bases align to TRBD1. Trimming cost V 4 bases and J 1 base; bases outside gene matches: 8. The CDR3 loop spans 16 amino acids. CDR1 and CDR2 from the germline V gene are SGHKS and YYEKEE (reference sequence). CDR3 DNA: TGTGCCAGCAGCCCTACCGGGACAGTTTCTGGAAACACCATATATTTT. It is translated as CASSPTGTVSGNTIYF.

This CDR3 is CATGETQYF. DNA for the CDR3: TGTGCCACCGGGGAGACCCAGTACTTC. J is TRBJ2-5 and V is TRBV6-5; D uncertain. This CDR3 contains 9 residues. Between the trimmed V and J ends, which lost 10 bases and 5 bases, there was a span of 5 bases. The germline CDR1 and CDR2 sequences are MNHEY and SVGAGI.

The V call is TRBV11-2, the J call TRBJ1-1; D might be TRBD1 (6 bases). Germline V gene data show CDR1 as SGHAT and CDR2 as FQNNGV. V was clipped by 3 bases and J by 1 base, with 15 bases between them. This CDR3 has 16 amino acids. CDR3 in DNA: TGTGCCAGCAGCTTGGGTTCCGAGGACAGGAACACTGAAGCTTTCTTT. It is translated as CASSLGSEDRNTEAFF.

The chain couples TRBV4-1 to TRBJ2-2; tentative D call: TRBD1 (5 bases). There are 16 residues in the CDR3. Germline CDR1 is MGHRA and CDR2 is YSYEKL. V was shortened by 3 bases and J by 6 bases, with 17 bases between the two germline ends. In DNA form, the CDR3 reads TGCGCCAGCAGCCAGCAGGCAGGGTATATCGCCGGGGAGCTGTTTTTT. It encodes CASSQQAGYIAGELFF.

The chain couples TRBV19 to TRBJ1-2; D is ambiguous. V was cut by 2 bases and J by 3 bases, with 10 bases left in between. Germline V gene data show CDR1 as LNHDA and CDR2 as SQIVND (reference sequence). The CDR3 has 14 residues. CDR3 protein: CASSIRRQDYGYTF. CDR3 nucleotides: TGTGCCAGTAGTATAAGAAGGCAGGACTATGGCTACACCTTC.

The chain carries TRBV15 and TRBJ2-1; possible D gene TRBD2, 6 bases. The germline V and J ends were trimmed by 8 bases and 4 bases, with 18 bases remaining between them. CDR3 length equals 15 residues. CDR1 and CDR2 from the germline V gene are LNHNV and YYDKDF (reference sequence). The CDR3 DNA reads TGTGCCACCGCGCCCGCCAGGGACTGGTACAATGAGCAGTTCTTC. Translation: CATAPARDWYNEQFF.

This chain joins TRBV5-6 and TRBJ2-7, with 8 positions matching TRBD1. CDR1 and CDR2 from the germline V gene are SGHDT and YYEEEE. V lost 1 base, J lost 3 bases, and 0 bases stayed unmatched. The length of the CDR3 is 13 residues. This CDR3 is CASSLTGGYEQYF. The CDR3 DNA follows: TGTGCCAGCAGCTTGACAGGGGGCTACGAGCAGTACTTC.

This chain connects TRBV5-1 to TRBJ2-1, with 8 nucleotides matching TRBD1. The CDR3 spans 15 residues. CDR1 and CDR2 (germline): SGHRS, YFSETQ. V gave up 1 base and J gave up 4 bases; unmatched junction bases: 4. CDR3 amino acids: CASSLSGTGYNEQFF. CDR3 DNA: TGCGCCAGCAGCTTGTCCGGGACAGGTTACAATGAGCAGTTCTTC. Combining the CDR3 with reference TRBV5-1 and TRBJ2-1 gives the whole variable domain KAGVTQTPRYLIKTRGQQVTLSCSPISGHRSVSWYQQTPGQGLQFLFEYFSETQRNKGNFPGRFSGRQFSNSRSEMNVSTLELGDSALYLCASSLSGTGYNEQFFGPGTRLTVL.

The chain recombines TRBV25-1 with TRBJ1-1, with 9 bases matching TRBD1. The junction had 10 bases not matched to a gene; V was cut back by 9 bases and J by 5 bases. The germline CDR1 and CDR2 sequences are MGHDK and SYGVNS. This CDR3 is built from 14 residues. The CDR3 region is CASQSQGARTEAFF. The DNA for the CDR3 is TGTGCCAGTCAGTCACAGGGGGCGAGGACTGAAGCTTTCTTT.

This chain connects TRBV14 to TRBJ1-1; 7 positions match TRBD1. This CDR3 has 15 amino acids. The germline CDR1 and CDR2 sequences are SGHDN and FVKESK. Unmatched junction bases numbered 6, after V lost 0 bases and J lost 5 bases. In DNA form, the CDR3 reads TGTGCCAGCAGCCAAGAGGTCAGGGGGTATACTGAAGCTTTCTTT. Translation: CASSQEVRGYTEAFF.

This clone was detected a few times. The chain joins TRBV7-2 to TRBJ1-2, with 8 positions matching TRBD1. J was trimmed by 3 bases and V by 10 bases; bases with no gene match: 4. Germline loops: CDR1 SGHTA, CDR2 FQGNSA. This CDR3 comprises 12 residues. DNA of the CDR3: TGTGCCATACTGACAGGGGACTATGGCTACACCTTC. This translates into CAILTGDYGYTF.

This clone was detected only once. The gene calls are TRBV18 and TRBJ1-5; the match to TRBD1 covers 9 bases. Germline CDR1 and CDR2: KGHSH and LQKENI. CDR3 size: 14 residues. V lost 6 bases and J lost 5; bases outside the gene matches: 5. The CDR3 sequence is CASSYRDRDQPQHF. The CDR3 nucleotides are TGTGCCAGCTCGTACCGGGACAGGGATCAGCCCCAGCATTTT.

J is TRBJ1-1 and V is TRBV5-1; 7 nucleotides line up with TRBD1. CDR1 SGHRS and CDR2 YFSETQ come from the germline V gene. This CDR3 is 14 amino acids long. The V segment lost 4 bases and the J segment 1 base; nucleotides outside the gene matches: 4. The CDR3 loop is CASSTGTANTEAFF. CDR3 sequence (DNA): TGCGCCAGCAGCACCGGGACAGCGAACACTGAAGCTTTCTTT. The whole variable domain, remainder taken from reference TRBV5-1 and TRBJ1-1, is KAGVTQTPRYLIKTRGQQVTLSCSPISGHRSVSWYQQTPGQGLQFLFEYFSETQRNKGNFPGRFSGRQFSNSRSEMNVSTLELGDSALYLCASSTGTANTEAFFGQGTRLTVV.

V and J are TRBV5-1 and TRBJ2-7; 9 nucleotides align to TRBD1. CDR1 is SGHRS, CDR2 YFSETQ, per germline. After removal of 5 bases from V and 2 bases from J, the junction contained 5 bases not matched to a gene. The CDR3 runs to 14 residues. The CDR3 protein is CASRKGTGTYEQYF. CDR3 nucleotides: TGCGCCAGCAGAAAAGGGACAGGGACCTACGAGCAGTACTTC.